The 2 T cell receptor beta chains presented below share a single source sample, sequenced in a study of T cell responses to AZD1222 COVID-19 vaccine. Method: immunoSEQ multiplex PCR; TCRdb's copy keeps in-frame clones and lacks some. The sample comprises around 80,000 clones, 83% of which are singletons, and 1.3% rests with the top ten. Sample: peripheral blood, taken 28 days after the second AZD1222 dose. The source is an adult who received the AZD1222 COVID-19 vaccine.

CDR3 in amino acids: CSASWDNEQFF. In nucleotides, the CDR3 is TGCAGTGCTAGCTGGGATAATGAGCAGTTCTTC. The chain has TRBV20-1 and TRBJ2-1; D is ambiguous. V lost 3 bases and J lost 7, with 7 bases in between. Germline values: CDR1 DFQATT, CDR2 SNEGSKA (reference sequence). This CDR3 comprises 11 residues.

This CDR3 is CASSRYGTGVTEAFF. The CDR3 nucleotides read TGTGCCAGTAGCCGCTACGGGACAGGAGTTACTGAAGCTTTCTTT. The V and J genes are TRBV19 and TRBJ1-1; 8 bases match TRBD1. The CDR3 is 15 residues long. The J segment lost 5 bases and the V segment lost 6 bases, leaving 11 bases of the junction unmatched. Per the germline V gene, CDR1 is LNHDA and CDR2 is SQIVND (reference sequence).